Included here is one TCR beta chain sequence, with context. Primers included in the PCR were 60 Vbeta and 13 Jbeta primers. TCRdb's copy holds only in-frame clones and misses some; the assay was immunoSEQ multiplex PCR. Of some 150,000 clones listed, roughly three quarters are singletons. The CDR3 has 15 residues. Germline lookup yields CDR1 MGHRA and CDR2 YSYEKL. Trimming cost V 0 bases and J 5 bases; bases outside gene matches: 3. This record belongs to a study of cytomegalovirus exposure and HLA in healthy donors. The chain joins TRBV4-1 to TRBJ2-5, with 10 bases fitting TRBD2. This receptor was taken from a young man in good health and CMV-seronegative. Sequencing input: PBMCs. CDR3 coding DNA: TGCGCCAGCAGCCAAGATCCAGCGGGGGGGGAGACCCAGTACTTC. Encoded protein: CASSQDPAGGETQYF.